This T cell receptor (beta chain) was sequenced in a study of T cell responses to AZD1222 COVID-19 vaccine. CDR1 MDHEN and CDR2 SYDVKM come from the germline V gene. This CDR3 spans 14 amino acids. V lost 6 bases to trimming and J lost 4 bases; unmatched junction nucleotides: 5. Repertoires were generated with immunoSEQ multiplex PCR, while TCRdb's copy carries only in-frame clones and drops some. The repertoire holds just under 95,000 clones, approximately 91% seen once, with about 20% in the top ten. This material consisted of peripheral blood, taken on day 0 of AZD1222 vaccination. The receptor was derived from an adult in good health. The gene calls are TRBV28 and TRBJ1-5; 8 bases are a match to TRBD1. In DNA form, the CDR3 reads TGTGCCAGCAGCAGGGGGCTCGGGAATCAGCCCCAGCATTTT. It yields the protein CASSRGLGNQPQHF.